This TCR beta chain was documented in a study of T cells after yellow fever vaccination. Regarding the study as a whole: The study noted that FACS-sorted repertoires could contain abundant clonotypes contaminating from the bulk population.

One entry per CDR3 protein, called by TCRdb with MiXCR from the 5' RACE reads. The top ten hold approximately 0.85% of the sample, which has around 250,000 distinct CDR3 sequences, 6.9% seen once. The CDR3 covers 15 residues. CDR1 and CDR2 (germline): MNHNS, SASEGT. The V and J ends lost 7 bases and 2 bases respectively, with 15 bases between them. The sample holds a few counts of this clonotype. Antigen specificity is unknown. This chain joins TRBV6-1 and TRBJ1-3, with D perhaps matching TRBD1 (5 bases). Material: CD4+ T cells sorted from PBMCs, obtained 15 days after the yellow fever booster vaccination. This TCR was recovered from a man aged 30-40 years who received the YFV17D yellow fever vaccine. CDR3 in amino acids: CASTRDLGPGNTIYF. CDR3 coding DNA: TGTGCCAGCACCCGGGACCTAGGGCCTGGAAACACCATATATTTT.